This T cell receptor (beta chain) appears in the sequencing data of a study of tumor-infiltrating lymphocytes in primary liver carcinoma. Study at large: The patients comprised men and women between the ages of 30 and 69 years. T1-T3 N0M0 was the stage of the tumors, which were 4.2 to 10 cm across.

Trimming left V 5 bases short and J 2 bases short, with 13 bases between. The CDR3 has 14 residues. Germline V lookup: CDR1 SGHAT, CDR2 FQNNGV. cDNA specific to TCR beta was made from 500 ng of total RNA, with a constant-region primer employed for priming. Modified slightly, ARM-PCR produced TCR beta libraries over three nested multiplex PCR rounds. The first two PCR rounds, approximately 10 cycles each, used TRBV1-TRBV30 forward primers and a C-beta reverse primer. TCRdb recomputed calls from the multiplex PCR reads with MiXCR, one row per CDR3 protein. The sample shows some 190,000 distinct CDR3 sequences, 60% of them seen only once. Study findings and constraints: Overlap between tumor regions exceeded overlap of tumor with adjacent tissue or blood. Each sample was bulk and unsorted; consequently, CD4+ and CD8+ repertoires were not compared.

A note on this clonotype: Its cognate antigen is unknown.

The study extracted blood RNA from unsorted whole blood and also extracted germline DNA. Material: peripheral blood. The clonotype was recovered from a man aged 35 to 55 with primary liver carcinoma and hepatitis B virus infection. The chain has TRBV11-2 and TRBJ2-7, with D possibly TRBD1 on 6 matching bases. The chain's CDR3 is CASSTGHHTYEQYF. The CDR3 DNA is TGTGCCAGCAGCACGGGACACCATACCTACGAGCAGTACTTC.